This TCR beta chain was retrieved from a study of technical replicates of blood from four donors. With 5 bases clipped from V and 7 bases from J, the junction kept 5 bases outside the gene matches. The V gene's germline CDR1 is SGHAT and CDR2 FQNNGV. This CDR3 has 15 amino acids. Measured with immunoSEQ multiplex PCR; TCRdb has only the in-frame clones, and not every one. The profile shows approximately 81,000 clones, 96% of them singletons. The V call is TRBV11-2, the J call TRBJ2-1; 13 bases map to TRBD2. Sequencing was done on a sample of T cells isolated from PBMCs. This clonotype originated in a human donor in good health. DNA for the CDR3: TGTGCCAGCAGCAAACTAGCGGGAGGGAATAATGAGCAGTTCTTC. Translation gives CASSKLAGGNNEQFF.